A single sample is the source of the 29 T cell receptor beta chains below, sequenced in a study of blood T cell repertoires in COVID-19. Clones were read by immunoSEQ multiplex PCR, and TCRdb kept only the in-frame ones, dropping some. The table shows around 250,000 clones, with about nine tenths occurring only once. Sequences were obtained from PBMCs or T cells enriched from blood (not recorded which). Receptors originate from a human donor in a cohort exposed to, infected with or recovered from COVID-19 (not recorded which). The donor label of this sample is uncertain.

The chain is built from TRBV24-1 and TRBJ1-1; D gene ambiguous. Germline assignment: CDR1 KGHDR and CDR2 SFDVKD. Trimming took off 5 bases at V and 4 bases at J, with 16 bases between the two ends. CDR3 length: 15 residues. CDR3 in DNA: TGTGCCACCAGTGCCCCCGGCGGGGAGGGCACTGAAGCTTTCTTT. Amino acid sequence: CATSAPGGEGTEAFF.

This chain connects TRBV20-1 to TRBJ2-3; D may be TRBD2 (5 bases). The CDR3 loop spans 12 amino acids. Trimming stripped 3 bases from V and 7 bases from J, with 11 bases between. Germline V gives CDR1 DFQATT, CDR2 SNEGSKA (reference sequence). The CDR3 bases are TGCAGTGCTAGTCCTACTAGGCATACGCAGTATTTT. This sequence encodes CSASPTRHTQYF.

This rearrangement joins TRBV30 to TRBJ2-2; D perhaps matches TRBD2 (5 bases). Trimming left V 6 bases short and J 2 bases short, with 13 bases between. CDR3 length: 14 amino acids. Germline values: CDR1 GTSNPN, CDR2 SVGIG (reference sequence). As DNA, the CDR3 is TGTGCCTGCACGGGATTGATCAACACCGGGGAGCTGTTTTTT. This sequence encodes CACTGLINTGELFF.

V and J are TRBV18 and TRBJ2-1; the match to TRBD1 covers 7 bases. J was trimmed by 8 bases and V by 3 bases; bases with no gene match: 4. This CDR3 is 13 amino acids long. Germline V gene lookup returns CDR1 KGHSH and CDR2 LQKENI. CDR3 DNA sequence: TGTGCCAGCTCACCCCAGACAGGGTATGAGCAGTTCTTC. Residues: CASSPQTGYEQFF. Full variable domain (rest looked up from reference TRBV18 and TRBJ2-1): NAGVMQNPRHLVRRRGQEARLRCSPMKGHSHVYWYRQLPEEGLKFMVYLQKENIIDESGMPKERFSAEFPKEGPSILRIQQVVRGDSAAYFCASSPQTGYEQFFGPGTRLTVL.

This clone appeared a single time. The CDR3 is CASSGNRELDQPQHF. In DNA, the CDR3 is TGTGCCAGCAGCGGAAACAGGGAGTTGGATCAGCCCCAGCATTTT. The V gene is TRBV7-8, the J gene TRBJ1-5; TRBD1 is a possible D gene (6 bases). The length of the CDR3 is 15 residues. Between the trimmed V and J ends, which lost 5 bases and 5 bases, there was a span of 16 bases. The germline CDR1 and CDR2 sequences are SGHVS and FQNEAQ.

V usage is TRBV14 and J usage is TRBJ2-3; 8 bases align to TRBD1. After removal of 4 bases from V and 1 base from J, the junction contained 4 bases not matched to a gene. Germline V gives CDR1 SGHDN, CDR2 FVKESK. This CDR3 region has 15 residues. CDR3 region: CASSRQGTGTDTQYF. The DNA for the CDR3 is TGTGCCAGCAGCCGACAGGGGACAGGCACAGATACGCAGTATTTT.

The rearrangement joins TRBV4-1 to TRBJ1-3; no clear D gene. The CDR3 has 16 amino acids. CDR1 is MGHRA, CDR2 YSYEKL, per germline. Deletions cut 0 bases from V and 4 bases from J, with 13 bases between. The CDR3 loop reads CASSQDMGSSGNTIYF. In nucleotides, the CDR3 is TGCGCCAGCAGCCAAGATATGGGGAGCTCAGGAAACACCATATATTTT.

The V and J genes are TRBV21-1 and TRBJ2-6; no DNA check was done on the table's D call, TRBD1. TRBV21-1 is an annotated pseudogene. The CDR3 is 19 residues long. CDR3 amino acids: CASSTRGDRFYSGANVLTF. The CDR3 region has the DNA TGTGCCAGCAGCACTCGGGGGGACAGGTTCTACTCTGGGGCCAACGTCCTGACTTTC.

The chain couples TRBV29-1 to TRBJ2-6; 7 bases match TRBD1. CDR1 and CDR2 (germline): SQVTM, ANQGSEA. Trimming at V came to 4 bases and at J to 1 base, leaving 7 bases not matched to a gene. The CDR3 loop spans 16 amino acids. The CDR3 reads CSVVGQASSGANVLTF. The CDR3, as DNA: TGCAGCGTTGTAGGACAGGCCTCATCTGGGGCCAACGTCCTGACTTTC.

This rearrangement joins TRBV5-1 to TRBJ2-1, with 15 bases identical to TRBD2. V gave up 6 bases and J gave up 9 bases; unmatched junction bases: 10. The CDR3 extends over 16 amino acids. Germline V gene sequence: CDR1 SGHRS, CDR2 YFSETQ. The CDR3 sequence: CASNFGLAGGPGEQFF. CDR3 in DNA: TGCGCCAGCAACTTCGGACTAGCGGGGGGGCCAGGTGAGCAGTTCTTC.

V is TRBV5-1 and J is TRBJ2-1, with 8 bases matching TRBD2. J was trimmed by 6 bases and V by 7 bases; bases with no gene match: 9. The CDR3 has 14 amino acids. Per germline, CDR1 SGHRS and CDR2 YFSETQ. The CDR3 sequence is CASLDASGSNEQFF. CDR3 in DNA: TGCGCCAGCTTGGACGCTAGCGGGTCCAATGAGCAGTTCTTC.

CDR3 region: CASSPFRTGATDTQYF. The CDR3 DNA is TGTGCCAGCTCACCTTTCAGGACAGGGGCCACAGATACGCAGTATTTT. This chain links TRBV18 with TRBJ2-3; 9 positions match TRBD1. The CDR3 length is 16 residues. Trimming at V came to 3 bases and at J to 2 bases, leaving 6 bases not matched to a gene. Germline loops: CDR1 KGHSH, CDR2 LQKENI.

The CDR3 is CASSRRTGSATEAFF. The CDR3 nucleotides are TGTGCCAGCAGCCGGAGGACAGGAAGTGCCACTGAAGCTTTCTTT. The rearrangement links TRBV5-8 to TRBJ1-1; TRBD1 matches at 7 bases. The CDR3 has 15 residues. The V gene's germline CDR1 is SGHTS and CDR2 YDEGEE. The V segment lost 4 bases and the J segment 4 bases; nucleotides outside the gene matches: 10.

The J gene is TRBJ2-3, the V gene TRBV11-3, with D tentatively TRBD1 (6 bases). In germline, CDR1 is SGHNT, CDR2 YENEEA. V lost 2 bases to trimming and J lost 3 bases, with 12 bases between them. The CDR3 has 15 amino acids. The CDR3 loop is CASSLTGLGTDTQYF. The CDR3 nucleotides are TGTGCCAGCAGCTTAACAGGGTTGGGTACAGATACGCAGTATTTT.

Only one count was recorded for this clone. The chain recombines TRBV25-1 with TRBJ1-2; D uncertain. This CDR3 spans 16 amino acids. Between the trimmed V and J ends, which lost 0 bases and 3 bases, there was a span of 14 bases. CDR1 MGHDK and CDR2 SYGVNS come from the germline V gene. In nucleotides, the CDR3 is TGTGCCAGCAGTGAATATGGCCCAAGGAGCGACTATGGCTACACCTTC. As protein: CASSEYGPRSDYGYTF.

CDR3 DNA sequence: TGCAGCGTTAGGGGGACAGGGATGTACGAGCAGTACTTC. Its protein is CSVRGTGMYEQYF. V and J are TRBV29-1 and TRBJ2-7, with 9 bases fitting TRBD1. Per the germline V gene, CDR1 is SQVTM and CDR2 is ANQGSEA. V lost 5 bases and J lost 4; bases outside the gene matches: 6. This CDR3 contains 13 residues.

This clone was counted once. This chain links TRBV5-5 with TRBJ1-2, with D perhaps matching TRBD1 (6 bases). This CDR3 contains 17 residues. V was pared by 0 bases and J by 3 bases, with 18 bases between. The V gene's germline CDR1 is SGHKS and CDR2 YYEKEE (reference sequence). CDR3 residues: CASSLELQGRNYYGYTF. In DNA, the CDR3 is TGTGCCAGCAGCTTGGAGTTACAGGGAAGGAATTACTATGGCTACACCTTC.

The V and J genes are TRBV6-5 and TRBJ1-1, with TRBD1 as a possible D gene (5 bases). The germline V and J ends were trimmed by 2 bases and 2 bases, with 6 bases remaining between them. CDR1 and CDR2 from the germline V gene are MNHEY and SVGAGI. This CDR3 is built from 13 residues. The DNA for the CDR3 is TGTGCCAGCAGTTACGACAGCAACACTGAAGCTTTCTTT. It encodes CASSYDSNTEAFF.

V is TRBV27 and J is TRBJ2-1, with TRBD2 matching over 12 bases. With 4 bases clipped from V and 1 base from J, the junction kept 8 bases outside the gene matches. CDR1 MNHEY and CDR2 SMNVEV come from the germline V gene (reference sequence). The CDR3 covers 18 residues. The CDR3 DNA follows: TGTGCCAGCAGTTCCATTCAGACTAGCGGGGGTTCCTACAATGAGCAGTTCTTC. Encoded protein: CASSSIQTSGGSYNEQFF.

The chain employs TRBV2 and TRBJ1-6; D is unresolved. Trimming left V 6 bases short and J 10 bases short, with 16 bases between. The CDR3 is 14 amino acids. CDR1 and CDR2 (germline): SNHLY, FYNNEI. In DNA form, the CDR3 reads TGTGCCAGCAGCGCGAGGGCGGCGGACTCACCCCTCCACTTT. Translation: CASSARAADSPLHF.

This clone has more than one count but fewer than ten. The J gene is TRBJ1-5, the V gene TRBV2; 10 nucleotides match TRBD1. With V trimmed by 5 bases and J by 4 bases, 5 bases remained unmatched. Germline loops: CDR1 SNHLY, CDR2 FYNNEI. CDR3 length equals 15 residues. The CDR3 loop is CASSSGTGVNQPQHF. The CDR3 DNA follows: TGTGCCAGCAGTTCCGGGACAGGGGTAAATCAGCCCCAGCATTTT.

J is TRBJ2-4 and V is TRBV2; a possible D gene is TRBD1 (6 bases). This CDR3 has 16 amino acids. CDR1 is SNHLY and CDR2 is FYNNEI in the germline V gene. The germline V and J ends were trimmed by 5 bases and 1 base, with 15 bases remaining between them. For the CDR3, the DNA is TGTGCCAGCAGTCATAACAGGGAGCGTGCCAAAAACATTCAGTACTTC. Its translation: CASSHNRERAKNIQYF.

The chain's CDR3 is CASRQGSSYNSPLHF. As DNA, the CDR3 is TGTGCCAGTAGACAGGGAAGCTCCTATAATTCACCCCTCCACTTT. This chain uses TRBV6-5 with TRBJ1-6; TRBD1 aligns across 7 bases. The CDR3 has 15 amino acids. Germline CDR1 reads MNHEY; CDR2 reads SVGAGI. Trimming took 9 bases from V and 0 from J; bases not matched to a gene: 5.

The chain combines TRBV28 with TRBJ1-5, with unresolved D. The V end was cut by 2 bases, the J end by 3 bases, with 11 bases between. CDR3 length: 15 residues. CDR1 and CDR2 from the germline V gene are MDHEN and SYDVKM. The CDR3 is CASSLRLGNNQPQHF. The CDR3, as DNA: TGTGCCAGCAGTTTAAGACTTGGTAACAATCAGCCCCAGCATTTT.

The rearrangement uses TRBV6-5 and TRBJ1-4, with 8 bases matching TRBD1. Germline V gene lookup returns CDR1 MNHEY and CDR2 SVGAGI. Germline trimming cut 2 bases from V and 7 bases from J; bases unmatched to any gene: 3. CDR3 length: 14 amino acids. The CDR3 sequence: CASSYEDRAEKLFF. The DNA of the CDR3 is TGTGCCAGCAGTTACGAGGACAGGGCTGAAAAACTGTTTTTT.

The J gene is TRBJ2-2, the V gene TRBV7-9; weak D call: TRBD1 (6 bases). V shed 1 base and J shed 3 bases, with 12 bases lying between them. The length of the CDR3 is 16 residues. CDR1 is SEHNR and CDR2 is FQNEAQ in the germline V gene (reference sequence). CDR3: CASSLGGGSYTGELFF. CDR3 in DNA: TGTGCCAGCAGCTTAGGTGGGGGCAGCTACACCGGGGAGCTGTTTTTT.

The chain is built from TRBV2 and TRBJ2-7; D perhaps matches TRBD1 (6 bases). This CDR3 region has 14 residues. CDR1 SNHLY and CDR2 FYNNEI come from the germline V gene. Trimming stripped 7 bases from V and 0 bases from J, with 13 bases between. CDR3 sequence: CASTRQVFSYEQYF. The CDR3 DNA follows: TGTGCCAGCACAAGACAGGTTTTCTCCTACGAGCAGTACTTC. The full variable domain, in which reference TRBV2 and TRBJ2-7 provide the parts outside the CDR3, is EPEVTQTPSHQVTQMGQEVILRCVPISNHLYFYWYRQILGQKVEFLVSFYNNEISEKSEIFDDQFSVERPDGSNFTLKIRSTKLEDSAMYFCASTRQVFSYEQYFGPGTRLTVT.

In DNA, the CDR3 is TGTGCCAGCAGCTTTGTCCAGGATGAGCAGTTCTTC. It yields the protein CASSFVQDEQFF. The chain combines TRBV7-9 with TRBJ2-1; no clear D. CDR1 SEHNR and CDR2 FQNEAQ come from the germline V gene (reference sequence). The CDR3 totals 12 residues. V was shortened by 3 bases and J by 8 bases, with 8 bases between the two germline ends.

This clone was recorded only once. The chain is built from TRBV19 and TRBJ2-5; 12 bases fit TRBD2. This CDR3 contains 15 residues. Trimming removed 4 bases from V and 4 bases from J; junction bases left unmatched: 4. Germline CDR1 LNHDA, CDR2 SQIVND (reference sequence). The DNA of the CDR3 is TGTGCCAGTAGTACGTCTAGCGGGGGGGCAGAGACCCAGTACTTC. Amino acid sequence: CASSTSSGGAETQYF. The full variable domain, completed using reference TRBV19 and TRBJ2-5, is DGGITQSPKYLFRKEGQNVTLSCEQNLNHDAMYWYRQDPGQGLRLIYYSQIVNDFQKGDIAEGYSVSREKKESFPLTVTSAQKNPTAFYLCASSTSSGGAETQYFGPGTRLLVL.